Below, 10 T cell receptor beta chains from the same sample are listed, as sequenced in a study of shared T cell receptors in the human thymus (dated by TCRdb to 2020 to 2023). Library generation was performed with the immunoSEQ multiplex PCR assay. TCRdb stores this immuneACCESS table with in-frame sequences only. Part of the clones is absent; in the studies checked, under half of the shortfall reflects unresolved V genes, and no reason is known for the rest. The sample table contains 640,000 or so clones; only one count was recorded for about 89% of them. Roughly 0.0094% of the sample is in the top ten clones. In addition, the sample was reused for a study of human thymus T cells.

Sequenced input: thymocytes. The receptor set was obtained from a boy under two years old with a congenital heart defect. Donor details come from another sample of the same person, matched by shared clones.

The chain is built from TRBV28 and TRBJ1-2, with TRBD1 matching over 8 bases. This CDR3 region has 15 residues. The V gene's germline CDR1 is MDHEN and CDR2 SYDVKM. V trimming: 2 bases; J trimming: 0 bases; junction bases outside the gene matches: 2. The chain's CDR3 is CASSLQDRANYGYTF. In DNA, the CDR3 is TGTGCCAGCAGTTTACAGGACAGGGCTAACTATGGCTACACCTTC.

This chain connects TRBV4-2 to TRBJ2-1; TRBD1 agrees at 7 bases. V gave up 2 bases and J gave up 2 bases; unmatched junction bases: 21. The CDR3 has 21 amino acids. Germline loops: CDR1 LGHNA, CDR2 YNFKEQ. As DNA, the CDR3 is TGTGCCAGCAGCCAATCGCCGTTGTTCCCGGCCGGGACAGTTACCTACAATGAGCAGTTCTTC. It codes for CASSQSPLFPAGTVTYNEQFF.

CDR3 region: CSVEKGWGWVDTQYF. The CDR3 coding sequence is TGCAGCGTTGAAAAGGGATGGGGCTGGGTAGATACGCAGTATTTT. This sequence joins TRBV29-1 and TRBJ2-3; a possible D gene is TRBD1 (5 bases). V was pared by 2 bases and J by 5 bases, with 17 bases between. This CDR3 is 15 amino acids long. Germline V gives CDR1 SQVTM, CDR2 ANQGSEA.

This clone was recorded once. The rearrangement uses TRBV25-1 and TRBJ2-7; no definite D call. From germline, CDR1 is MGHDK and CDR2 SYGVNS. The CDR3 consists of 12 residues. The V and J ends lost 2 bases and 3 bases respectively, with 5 bases between them. The CDR3 coding sequence is TGTGCCAGCAGTGAAGGCAGCTACGAGCAGTACTTC. Protein sequence: CASSEGSYEQYF.

V and J are TRBV27 and TRBJ2-7; D might be TRBD2 (7 bases). Germline V gene lookup returns CDR1 MNHEY and CDR2 SMNVEV (reference sequence). Trimming took off 10 bases at V and 3 bases at J, with 31 bases between the two ends. The CDR3 spans 18 residues. Here the CDR3 DNA reads TGTGCCACAGCACCCAAGGGATCAGGGGCCCGGGGGGACTACGAGCAGTACTTC. Protein: CATAPKGSGARGDYEQYF.

CDR3 sequence reads: CASSLDRYRENTEAFF. The CDR3 DNA sequence: TGTGCCAGCAGCTTAGATCGGTACAGGGAGAACACTGAAGCTTTCTTT. The rearrangement uses TRBV11-2 and TRBJ1-1; D is possibly TRBD1 (6 bases). The germline V and J ends were trimmed by 0 bases and 1 base, with 12 bases remaining between them. This CDR3 has 16 residues. The V gene's germline CDR1 is SGHAT and CDR2 FQNNGV.

The chain is built from TRBV6-6 and TRBJ1-6; the match to TRBD1 covers 7 bases. Trimming cost V 6 bases and J 9 bases; bases outside gene matches: 8. The CDR3 spans 14 residues. Germline assignment: CDR1 MNHNY and CDR2 SVGAGI (reference sequence). The CDR3 DNA sequence: TGTGCCAGCAGAGGACAGGTTCGCGGTTCACCCCTCCACTTT. This codes for CASRGQVRGSPLHF.

For this clone: Other DNA sequences in the sample encode the same CDR3. CDR3 amino acids: CASSLETGSSSEQYF. For the CDR3, the DNA is TGCGCCAGCAGCTTGGAGACGGGGAGCTCTTCCGAGCAGTACTTC. The gene calls are TRBV5-1 and TRBJ2-7; TRBD2 might be the D (5 bases). The CDR3 consists of 15 residues. V was pared by 0 bases and J by 6 bases, with 16 bases between. Germline values: CDR1 SGHRS, CDR2 YFSETQ. Full variable domain (missing parts from reference TRBV5-1 and TRBJ2-7): KAGVTQTPRYLIKTRGQQVTLSCSPISGHRSVSWYQQTPGQGLQFLFEYFSETQRNKGNFPGRFSGRQFSNSRSEMNVSTLELGDSALYLCASSLETGSSSEQYFGPGTRLTVT.

The chain combines TRBV19 with TRBJ1-3; 8 nucleotides agree with TRBD1. The germline CDR1 and CDR2 sequences are LNHDA and SQIVND (reference sequence). The V and J ends lost 10 bases and 0 bases, in that order; junction bases with no gene match: 2. The CDR3 covers 13 residues. The CDR3 sequence: CATTGGSGNTIYF. In DNA, the CDR3 is TGTGCCACTACAGGGGGCTCTGGAAACACCATATATTTT.

This clone was counted a few times. The rearrangement uses TRBV19 and TRBJ2-7; 11 nucleotides line up with TRBD1. After removal of 9 bases from V and 6 bases from J, the junction contained 7 bases not matched to a gene. Germline V gene lookup returns CDR1 LNHDA and CDR2 SQIVND (reference sequence). CDR3 length equals 13 residues. DNA of the CDR3: TGTGCCAGGCTTGGACAGGGGGCCGGCGAGCAGTACTTC. Its translation is CARLGQGAGEQYF.